There are many counts of the clone carrying this T cell receptor beta chain. Its matching antigen is unknown. RNA transcripts provided the source from which TCR beta CDR3 regions were amplified. During a first-round RT-PCR of the TCR CDR3, the HTBI primer set was used. TCRdb independently ran MiXCR on the multiplex PCR reads; one entry per CDR3 protein. The table has about 360,000 distinct CDR3 sequences, 13% seen once; the top ten hold around 9.2%. The source of the sample is a study of T cells in Graves' hyperthyroidism and ophthalmopathy. Study-wide context: Peripheral blood draws took place at initial diagnosis, ahead of any treatment. Study-level points and caveats: Model output signaled ophthalmopathy a median about seven months ahead of onset. Among clonotypes expanded in thyroid above 0.001, most were also found in blood.

V lost 5 bases and J lost 5, with 14 bases in between. The V gene's germline CDR1 is SGDLS and CDR2 YYNGEE. The CDR3 is 13 amino acids. Exclusion criteria comprised uncontrolled infection, other autoimmune disease, pregnancy or lactation. Sequencing was carried out using blood. The TCR was taken from a woman between 18 and 29 years old with Graves' hyperthyroidism. V is TRBV9 and J is TRBJ2-7; no clear D. CDR3 residues: CASSRSMDDEQYF. The CDR3 region has the DNA TGTGCCAGCAGTCGCAGTATGGATGACGAGCAGTACTTC.